This entry is about one TCR beta chain. The data belong to a study of T cells expressing NK-cell markers. TCRdb reprocessed the 5' RACE reads and stores each CDR3 protein as one record, lacking DNA. The sample spans some 450,000 distinct CDR3 sequences; the ten largest clones claim about 7.1%. The V gene's germline CDR1 is MNHEY and CDR2 SVGAGI. This CDR3 is 15 amino acids long. The sequence came from a woman between 18 and 75 years old in good health. The V call is TRBV6-5, the J call TRBJ2-1. Sequenced sample: blood T cells: a sorted CD56 or NKG2C T cell subset, CD4+ or CD8+ T cells, or bulk PBMC T cells (not recorded which). CDR3 protein: CASSYARSSYNEQFF.